Listed below are T cell receptor beta chains from one sample, sequenced in a study of CD4 T cells in relation to SARS-CoV-2 and coronaviruses. The table came from immunoSEQ multiplex PCR; TCRdb's copy has only in-frame clones and leaves some out. The data hold about 65,000 clones, with about nine tenths observed a single time. The sequenced sample was memory CD4+ T cells from PBMCs. The receptors derive from a human donor in good health. The CDR3 runs from the conserved cysteine through the conserved F or W. A D gene is named only where the DNA matches it firmly. Clone sizes are given selectively: once, few, many, or a class where the clone is expanded.

J,length,D,V,size,DNA,CDR3
TRBJ1-4,14,.,TRBV5-1,.,TGCGCCAGCAGCCCGGGGACGTTGGGGGAAAAACTGTTTTTT,CASSPGTLGEKLFF
TRBJ2-5,16,TRBD2,TRBV10-3,.,TGTGCCATCAGCCCGAACTTAGCGGGAGGGGGGGGGACCCAGTACTTC,CAISPNLAGGGGTQYF
TRBJ2-3,15,.,TRBV29-1,.,TGCAGCGCGAATCCTCCCGCGGGGTTAACAGATACGCAGTATTTT,CSANPPAGLTDTQYF
TRBJ2-2,17,TRBD2,TRBV30,few,TGTGCCTGGGACGGACTAGCGGGGGGACCATTCACCGGGGAGCTGTTTTTT,CAWDGLAGGPFTGELFF
TRBJ2-5,15,.,TRBV21-1,.,TGTGCCAGCAGCAATCATTCTCTGCCGGGAGAGACCCAGTACTTC,CASSNHSLPGETQYF
TRBJ2-1,13,TRBD1,TRBV7-3,.,TGTGCCAGCAGCTTCGACAGGGAGAATGAGCAGTTCTTC,CASSFDRENEQFF
TRBJ1-3,14,.,TRBV5-1,.,TGCGCCAGCAGCTTCGGTGTTCAGAGAAACACCATATATTTT,CASSFGVQRNTIYF
TRBJ2-7,16,TRBD1,TRBV19,.,TGTGCCAGTAGTAAAAGACAAGGGACAGGCCTGGGGGAGCAGTACTTC,CASSKRQGTGLGEQYF
TRBJ1-3,14,.,TRBV2,few,TGTGCCAGCAGTTCCAGGGTCTCTGGAAACACCATATATTTT,CASSSRVSGNTIYF
TRBJ1-5,16,.,TRBV6-6,.,TGTGCCAGCGACCTACAGGGACTCTATAGCAATCAGCCCCAGCATTTT,CASDLQGLYSNQPQHF
TRBJ2-5,15,TRBD1,TRBV9,.,TGTGCCAGCAGCCCCGGGACAGGGGATCGGGAGACCCAGTACTTC,CASSPGTGDRETQYF
TRBJ2-2,12,.,TRBV12-3/TRBV12-4,.,TGTGCTTGCAGGGGGAACACCGGGGAGCTGTTTTTT,CACRGNTGELFF
TRBJ2-3,16,.,TRBV19,.,TGTGCCAGTAGTATAGTACGGAGACTTAGCACAGATACGCAGTATTTT,CASSIVRRLSTDTQYF
TRBJ1-3,13,.,TRBV18,.,TGTGCCAGCTCACCTGAAATGGGAAACACCATATATTTT,CASSPEMGNTIYF
TRBJ1-5,18,TRBD1,TRBV28,once,TGTGCCAGCAGTTTCCCGGGACAGGAGGTTTATGACAATCAGCCCCAGCATTTT,CASSFPGQEVYDNQPQHF
TRBJ2-3,13,.,TRBV19,.,TGTGCCTCCACCCGGGTCGCAACAGATACGCAGTATTTT,CASTRVATDTQYF
TRBJ1-2,15,TRBD1,TRBV3-1/TRBV3-2,.,TGTGCCAGCAGCCATCGGGGACAGCTAGACTATGGCTACACCTTC,CASSHRGQLDYGYTF
TRBJ1-5,14,TRBD1,TRBV19,.,TGTGCCAGTAGCCGACAGGGCCTTAATCAGCCCCAGCATTTT,CASSRQGLNQPQHF
TRBJ1-1,15,TRBD1,TRBV3-1/TRBV3-2,few,TGTGCCAGCAGCCAAAGGGACAGGGGAAAAGCCGAAGCTTTCTTT,CASSQRDRGKAEAFF
TRBJ2-7,16,TRBD1,TRBV6-5,.,TGTGCCAGCAGTTACGGGTTGACAGGGGGATCCTACGAGCAGTACTTC,CASSYGLTGGSYEQYF
TRBJ1-2,13,.,TRBV5-1,.,TGCGCCAGCAGCTTGGCCGGCAGCTATGGCTACACCTTC,CASSLAGSYGYTF
TRBJ1-2,13,.,TRBV19,.,TGTGCCAGTAGTATGGGGCAGAACTATGGCTACACCTTC,CASSMGQNYGYTF
TRBJ2-6,14,.,TRBV19,.,TGTGCCAGTATCCCTAGGGGGGGAGCCAACGTCCTGACTTTC,CASIPRGGANVLTF
TRBJ2-4,18,.,TRBV21-1,.,TGTGCCAGCAGCAGACCGACCCGTGAGTACCTAGCCAAAAACATTCAGTACTTC,CASSRPTREYLAKNIQYF
TRBJ1-2,16,TRBD1,TRBV7-9,.,TGTGCCAGCAGCTTAGCCCTTGGACAGGAAGAATATGGCTACACCTTC,CASSLALGQEEYGYTF
TRBJ2-3,16,TRBD1,TRBV10-3,.,TGTGCCATCAGTGCCCCAGAACAGGGGGGCACAGATACGCAGTATTTT,CAISAPEQGGTDTQYF
TRBJ1-5,12,.,TRBV27,few,TGTGCCAGCAGTTTAAGGGGCCAGCCCCAGCATTTT,CASSLRGQPQHF
TRBJ2-1,16,TRBD1,TRBV5-1,.,TGCGCCAGCAGCTTGGGGACAGGTGACTCCTACAATGAGCAGTTCTTC,CASSLGTGDSYNEQFF
TRBJ1-6,18,.,TRBV5-4,.,TGTGCCAGCACCCGACAGACCGACCCTTACTCCTATAATTCACCCCTCCACTTT,CASTRQTDPYSYNSPLHF
TRBJ2-7,16,.,TRBV6-6,.,TGTGCCAGCAGTCCCCAAGGACGGGGCGGGTCCTACGAGCAGTACTTC,CASSPQGRGGSYEQYF
TRBJ2-7,14,.,TRBV11-2,.,TGTGCCAGCAGCCTCCGCCCCGGATACTACGAGCAGTACTTC,CASSLRPGYYEQYF
TRBJ2-2,14,.,TRBV6-2/TRBV6-3,.,TGTGCCAGCAGTTACGCAGGGCCGGAGGGGGAGCTGTTTTTT,CASSYAGPEGELFF
TRBJ1-1,15,.,TRBV4-3,.,TGCGCCAGCAGCCGAGATGGACAGAGGAACACTGAAGCTTTCTTT,CASSRDGQRNTEAFF
TRBJ1-4,12,.,TRBV24-1,.,TGTGCCACCAGTGATTTGGGGGGGAAACTGTTTTTT,CATSDLGGKLFF
TRBJ1-1,12,.,TRBV28,once,TGTGCCAGCAGTTTATCGGCAGGGAAATATTTCTTT,CASSLSAGKYFF
TRBJ2-7,15,TRBD2,TRBV13,few,TGTGCCAGCAGCTTCGGGACTAGCGGGAGCTACGAGCAGTACTTC,CASSFGTSGSYEQYF
TRBJ2-1,15,.,TRBV9,once,TGTGCCAGCAGCGTAGTGCCCTCATCCCCCAATGAGCAGTTCTTC,CASSVVPSSPNEQFF
TRBJ2-7,14,.,TRBV7-2,.,TGTGCCAGCAGCTTAGAGAGGGCTAACCGGAACCTGTACTTC,CASSLERANRNLYF
TRBJ2-7,14,TRBD2,TRBV3-1/TRBV3-2,.,TGTGCCAGCAGCCGGGCAGCGGGGCACTACGAGCAGTACTTC,CASSRAAGHYEQYF